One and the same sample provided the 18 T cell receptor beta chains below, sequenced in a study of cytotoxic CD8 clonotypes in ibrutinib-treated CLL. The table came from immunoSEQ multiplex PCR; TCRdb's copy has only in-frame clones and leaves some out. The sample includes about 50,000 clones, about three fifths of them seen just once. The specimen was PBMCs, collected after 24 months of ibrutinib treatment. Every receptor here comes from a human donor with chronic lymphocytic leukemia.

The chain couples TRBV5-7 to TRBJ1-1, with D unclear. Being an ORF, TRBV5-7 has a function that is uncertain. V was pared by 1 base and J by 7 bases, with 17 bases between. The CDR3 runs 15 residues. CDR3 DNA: TGTGCCAGCAGCTTGATCACCCCCGAAGACGGTGAAGCTTTCTTT. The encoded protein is CASSLITPEDGEAFF.

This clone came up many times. The CDR3 sequence: CASSPGGTLQYF. In nucleotides, the CDR3 is TGTGCCAGCAGCCCCGGTGGGACCCTTCAGTATTTT. The V call is TRBV7-9, the J call TRBJ2-3; D might be TRBD1 or TRBD2, each matching 5 bases. Between the trimmed V and J ends, which lost 5 bases and 12 bases, there was a span of 15 bases. In germline, CDR1 is SEHNR, CDR2 FQNEAQ (reference sequence). The CDR3 consists of 12 residues.

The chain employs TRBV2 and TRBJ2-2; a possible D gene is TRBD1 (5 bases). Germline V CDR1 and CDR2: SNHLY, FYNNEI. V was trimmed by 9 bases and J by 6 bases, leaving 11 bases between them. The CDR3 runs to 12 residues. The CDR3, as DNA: TGTGCCAGGGGGCTAGGGGCCGGGGAGCTGTTTTTT. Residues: CARGLGAGELFF.

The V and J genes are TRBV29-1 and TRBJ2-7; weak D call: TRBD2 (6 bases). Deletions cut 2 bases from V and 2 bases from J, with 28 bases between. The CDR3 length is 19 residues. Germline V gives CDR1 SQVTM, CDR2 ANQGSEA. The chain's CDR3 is CSVETFVGSRTGITYEQYF. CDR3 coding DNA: TGCAGCGTTGAAACATTTGTCGGGAGCCGGACGGGAATTACCTACGAGCAGTACTTC.

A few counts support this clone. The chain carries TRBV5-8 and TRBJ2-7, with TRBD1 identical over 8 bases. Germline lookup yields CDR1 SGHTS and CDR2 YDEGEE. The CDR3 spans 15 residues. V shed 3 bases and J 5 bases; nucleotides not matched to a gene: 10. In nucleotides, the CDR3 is TGTGCCAGCAGCTCCGGGACAGGATGGGGGCACGAGCAGTACTTC. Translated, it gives CASSSGTGWGHEQYF.

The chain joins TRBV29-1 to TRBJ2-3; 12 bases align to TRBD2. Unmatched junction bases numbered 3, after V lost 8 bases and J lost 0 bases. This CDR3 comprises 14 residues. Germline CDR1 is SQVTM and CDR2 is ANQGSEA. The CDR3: CSLAGGTSTDTQYF. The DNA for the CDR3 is TGCAGCCTAGCGGGGGGGACAAGCACAGATACGCAGTATTTT.

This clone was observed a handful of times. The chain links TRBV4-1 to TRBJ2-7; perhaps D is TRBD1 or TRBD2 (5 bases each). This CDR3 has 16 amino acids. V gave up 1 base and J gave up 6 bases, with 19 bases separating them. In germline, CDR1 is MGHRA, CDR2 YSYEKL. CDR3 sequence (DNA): TGCGCCAGCAGCCAAGCCCGGGGCCCTCCCCTATCCGAGCAGTACTTC. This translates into CASSQARGPPLSEQYF.

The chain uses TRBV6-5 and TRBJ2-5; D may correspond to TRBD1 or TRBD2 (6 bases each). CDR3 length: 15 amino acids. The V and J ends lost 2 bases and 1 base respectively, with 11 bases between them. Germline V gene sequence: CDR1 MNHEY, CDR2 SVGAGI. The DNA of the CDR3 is TGTGCCAGCAGTTACCCCAAGGGGGGCCAAGAGACCCAGTACTTC. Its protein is CASSYPKGGQETQYF.

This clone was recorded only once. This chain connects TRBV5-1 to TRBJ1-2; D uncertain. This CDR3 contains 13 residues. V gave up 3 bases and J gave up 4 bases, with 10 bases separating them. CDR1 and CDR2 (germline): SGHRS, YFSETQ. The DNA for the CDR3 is TGCGCCAGCAGCTCGCGGACTACCTATGGCTACACCTTC. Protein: CASSSRTTYGYTF.

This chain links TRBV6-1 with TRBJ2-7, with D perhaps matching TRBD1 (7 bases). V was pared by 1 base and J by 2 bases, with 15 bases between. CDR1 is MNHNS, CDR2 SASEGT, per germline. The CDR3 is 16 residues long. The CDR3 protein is CASSEVTGGGAYEQYF. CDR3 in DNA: TGTGCCAGCAGTGAAGTCACAGGAGGGGGCGCCTACGAGCAGTACTTC.

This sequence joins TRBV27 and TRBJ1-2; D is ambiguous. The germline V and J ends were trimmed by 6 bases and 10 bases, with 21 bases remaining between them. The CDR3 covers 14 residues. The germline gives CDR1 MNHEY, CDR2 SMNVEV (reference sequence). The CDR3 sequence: CASSLLSSSFLYTF. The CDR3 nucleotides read TGTGCCAGCAGCTTGCTCTCCAGCTCCTTTCTCTACACCTTC.

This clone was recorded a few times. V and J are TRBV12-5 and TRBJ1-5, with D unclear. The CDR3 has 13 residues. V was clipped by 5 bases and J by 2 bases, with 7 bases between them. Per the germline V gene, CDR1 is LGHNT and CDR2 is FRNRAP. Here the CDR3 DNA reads TGTGCTAGTGGTCTGCGAGGCAATCAGCCCCAGCATTTT. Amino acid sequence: CASGLRGNQPQHF.

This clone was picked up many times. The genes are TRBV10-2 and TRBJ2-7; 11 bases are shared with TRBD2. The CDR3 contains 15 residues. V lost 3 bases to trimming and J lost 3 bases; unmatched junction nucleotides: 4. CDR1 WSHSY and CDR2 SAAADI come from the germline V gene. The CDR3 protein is CASSERTSGFYEQYF. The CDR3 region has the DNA TGCGCCAGCAGTGAACGGACTAGCGGGTTCTACGAGCAGTACTTC.

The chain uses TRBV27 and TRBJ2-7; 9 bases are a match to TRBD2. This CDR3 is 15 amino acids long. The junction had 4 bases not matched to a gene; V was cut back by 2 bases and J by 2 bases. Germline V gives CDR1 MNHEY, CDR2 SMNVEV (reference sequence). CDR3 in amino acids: CASSLLAGTTYEQYF. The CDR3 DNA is TGTGCCAGCAGTTTACTAGCGGGGACCACCTACGAGCAGTACTTC.

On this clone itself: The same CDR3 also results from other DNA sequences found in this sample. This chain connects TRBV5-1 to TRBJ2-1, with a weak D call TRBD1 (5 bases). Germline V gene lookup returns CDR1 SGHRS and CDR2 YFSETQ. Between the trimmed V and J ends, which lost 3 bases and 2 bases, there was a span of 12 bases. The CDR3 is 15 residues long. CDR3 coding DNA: TGCGCCAGCAGCTCGACAGACTCCCCCTACAATGAGCAGTTCTTC. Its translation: CASSSTDSPYNEQFF.

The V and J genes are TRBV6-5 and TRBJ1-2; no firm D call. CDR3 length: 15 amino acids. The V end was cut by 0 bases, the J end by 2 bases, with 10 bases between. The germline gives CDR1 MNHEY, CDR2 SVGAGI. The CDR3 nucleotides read TGTGCCAGCAGTTACTCGAGGTCAGCAAACTATGGCTACACCTTC. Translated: CASSYSRSANYGYTF.

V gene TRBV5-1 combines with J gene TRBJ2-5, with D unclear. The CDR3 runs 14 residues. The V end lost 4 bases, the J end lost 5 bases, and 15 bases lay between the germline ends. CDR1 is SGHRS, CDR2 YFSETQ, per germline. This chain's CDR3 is CASSLLSPRETQYF. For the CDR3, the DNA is TGCGCCAGCAGCCTTTTAAGTCCTAGGGAGACCCAGTACTTC.

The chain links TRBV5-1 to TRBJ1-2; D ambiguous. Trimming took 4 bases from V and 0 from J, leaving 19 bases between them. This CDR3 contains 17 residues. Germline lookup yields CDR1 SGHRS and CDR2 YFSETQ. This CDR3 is CASSKDFFGLANYGYTF. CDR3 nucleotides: TGCGCCAGCAGCAAGGACTTTTTCGGGTTGGCTAACTATGGCTACACCTTC.